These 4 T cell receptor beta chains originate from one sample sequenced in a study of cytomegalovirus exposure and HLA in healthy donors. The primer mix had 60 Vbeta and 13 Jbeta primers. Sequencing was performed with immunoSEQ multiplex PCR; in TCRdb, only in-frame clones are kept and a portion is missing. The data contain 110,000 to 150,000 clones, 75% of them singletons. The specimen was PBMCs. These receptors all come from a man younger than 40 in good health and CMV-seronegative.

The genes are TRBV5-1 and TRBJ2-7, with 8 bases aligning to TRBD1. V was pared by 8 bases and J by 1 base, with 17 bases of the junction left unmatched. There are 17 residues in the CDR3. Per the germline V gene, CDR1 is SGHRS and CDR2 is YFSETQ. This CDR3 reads CASTEGQTGGSSYEQYF. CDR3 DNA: TGCGCCAGTACGGAGGGCCAAACAGGGGGGTCATCCTACGAGCAGTACTTC. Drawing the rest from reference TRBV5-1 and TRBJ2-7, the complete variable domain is KAGVTQTPRYLIKTRGQQVTLSCSPISGHRSVSWYQQTPGQGLQFLFEYFSETQRNKGNFPGRFSGRQFSNSRSEMNVSTLELGDSALYLCASTEGQTGGSSYEQYFGPGTRLTVT.

CDR3 loop: CASSQAPSGNTIYF. In nucleotides, the CDR3 is TGTGCCAGCAGTCAGGCTCCCTCTGGAAACACCATATATTTT. The J gene is TRBJ1-3, the V gene TRBV2; D call uncertain. Germline assignment: CDR1 SNHLY and CDR2 FYNNEI. Trimming took 5 bases from V and 0 from J, leaving 8 bases between them. The length of the CDR3 is 14 residues.

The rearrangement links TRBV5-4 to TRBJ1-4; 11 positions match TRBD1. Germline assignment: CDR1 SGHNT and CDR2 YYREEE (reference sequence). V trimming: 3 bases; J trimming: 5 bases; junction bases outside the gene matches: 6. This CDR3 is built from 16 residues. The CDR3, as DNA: TGTGCCAGCAGCTCCGGACAGGGGGCAAGGAATGAAAAACTGTTTTTT. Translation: CASSSGQGARNEKLFF. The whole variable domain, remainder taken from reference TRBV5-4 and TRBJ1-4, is ETGVTQSPTHLIKTRGQQVTLRCSSQSGHNTVSWYQQALGQGPQFIFQYYREEENGRGNFPPRFSGLQFPNYSSELNVNALELDDSALYLCASSSGQGARNEKLFFGSGTQLSVL.

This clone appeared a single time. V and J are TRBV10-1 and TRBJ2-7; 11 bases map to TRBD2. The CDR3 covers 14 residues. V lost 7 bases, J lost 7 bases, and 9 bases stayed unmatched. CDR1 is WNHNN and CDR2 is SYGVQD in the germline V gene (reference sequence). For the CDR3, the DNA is TGCGCCAGCAAGAGACTAGCGGGACGCAGGGAGCAGTACTTC. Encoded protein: CASKRLAGRREQYF.